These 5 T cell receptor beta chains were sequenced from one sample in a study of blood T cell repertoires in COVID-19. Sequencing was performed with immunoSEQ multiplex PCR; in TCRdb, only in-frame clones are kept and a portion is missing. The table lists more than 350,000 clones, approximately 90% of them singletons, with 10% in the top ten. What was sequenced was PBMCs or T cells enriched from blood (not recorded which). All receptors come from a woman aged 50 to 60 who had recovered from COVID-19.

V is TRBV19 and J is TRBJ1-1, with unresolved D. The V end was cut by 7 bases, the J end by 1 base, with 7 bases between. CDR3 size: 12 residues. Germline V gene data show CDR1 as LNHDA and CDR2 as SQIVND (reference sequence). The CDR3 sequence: CASTRANTEAFF. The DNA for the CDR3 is TGTGCCAGTACGAGGGCGAACACTGAAGCTTTCTTT.

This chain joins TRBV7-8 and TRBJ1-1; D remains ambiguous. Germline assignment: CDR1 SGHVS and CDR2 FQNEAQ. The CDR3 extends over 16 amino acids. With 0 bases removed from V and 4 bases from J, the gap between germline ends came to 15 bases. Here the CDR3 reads CASSLAPPDRLTEAFF. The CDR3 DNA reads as TGTGCCAGCAGCTTAGCGCCCCCAGATCGCCTCACTGAAGCTTTCTTT.

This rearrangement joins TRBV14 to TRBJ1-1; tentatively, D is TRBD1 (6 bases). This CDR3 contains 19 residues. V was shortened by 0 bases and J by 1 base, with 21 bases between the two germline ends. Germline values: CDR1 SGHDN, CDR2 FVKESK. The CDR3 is CASSQDLIETGRKNTEAFF. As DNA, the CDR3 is TGTGCCAGCAGCCAAGATCTTATCGAAACAGGGCGCAAGAACACTGAAGCTTTCTTT.

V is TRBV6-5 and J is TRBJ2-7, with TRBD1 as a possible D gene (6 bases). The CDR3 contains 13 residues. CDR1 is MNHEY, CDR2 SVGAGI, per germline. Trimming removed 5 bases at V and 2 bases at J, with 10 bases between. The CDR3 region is CASSRTATYEQYF. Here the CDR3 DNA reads TGTGCCAGCAGTCGGACAGCCACCTACGAGCAGTACTTC.

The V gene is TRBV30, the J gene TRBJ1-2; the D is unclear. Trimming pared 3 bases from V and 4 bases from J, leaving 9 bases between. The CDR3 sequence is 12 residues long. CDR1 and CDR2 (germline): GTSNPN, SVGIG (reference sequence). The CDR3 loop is CAWRGGSYGYTF. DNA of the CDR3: TGTGCCTGGAGAGGAGGGAGCTATGGCTACACCTTC.